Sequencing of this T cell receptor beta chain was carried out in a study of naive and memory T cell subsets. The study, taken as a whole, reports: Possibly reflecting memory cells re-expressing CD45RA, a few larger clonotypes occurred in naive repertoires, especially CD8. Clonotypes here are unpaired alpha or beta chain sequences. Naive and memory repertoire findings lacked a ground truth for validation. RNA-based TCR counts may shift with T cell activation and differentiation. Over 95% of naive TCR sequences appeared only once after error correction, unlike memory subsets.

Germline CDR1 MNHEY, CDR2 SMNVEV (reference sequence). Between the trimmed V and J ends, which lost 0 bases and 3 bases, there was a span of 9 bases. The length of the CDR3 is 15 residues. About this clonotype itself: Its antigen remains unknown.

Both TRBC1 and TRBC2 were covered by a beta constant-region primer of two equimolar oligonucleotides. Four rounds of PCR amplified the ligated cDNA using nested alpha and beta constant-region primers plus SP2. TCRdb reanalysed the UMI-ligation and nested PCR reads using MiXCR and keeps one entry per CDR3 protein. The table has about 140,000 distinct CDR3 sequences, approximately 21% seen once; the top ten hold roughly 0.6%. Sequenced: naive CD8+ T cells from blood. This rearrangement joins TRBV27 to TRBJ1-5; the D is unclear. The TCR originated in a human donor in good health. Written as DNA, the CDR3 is TGTGCCAGCAGTTTATCGGGTGCAGCCAATCAGCCCCAGCATTTT. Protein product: CASSLSGAANQPQHF.